This is a list of T cell receptor beta chains from one sample in a study of PD-1 blockade in classical Hodgkin lymphoma. TCRdb keeps only in-frame clones here, not all; method: immunoSEQ multiplex PCR. This sample yields 100,000 to 120,000 clones, of which roughly 89% are seen a single time; around 20% belongs to the top ten. The input for sequencing was peripheral blood mononuclear cells (PBMCs), taken before the fourth cycle of nivolumab. The receptors were sampled from a human donor with classical Hodgkin lymphoma. Each CDR3 is given with its conserved first and last residue. The order of the fields is CDR3 length, V gene, J gene, clone size, D gene, CDR3 protein, CDR3 DNA. The D gene is left open where the match is weak. Expanded clones get a size class; other rows say once, few or many, or leave the size out.

16	TRBV13	TRBJ2-7	.	.	CASSLNGDKGAYEQYF	TGTGCCAGCAGCCTCAACGGGGACAAGGGCGCATACGAGCAGTACTTC
14	TRBV10-1	TRBJ2-3	.	.	CASSDRVNADTQYF	TGCGCCAGCAGTGACCGAGTCAATGCAGATACGCAGTATTTT
18	TRBV14	TRBJ2-2	.	.	CASSQDGPPVSNTGELFF	TGTGCCAGCAGCCAGGATGGACCCCCGGTTTCAAACACCGGGGAGCTGTTTTTT
16	TRBV5-1	TRBJ2-2	.	.	CASSLRSTGLVGELFF	TGCGCCAGCAGCTTGCGATCAACAGGGTTGGTCGGGGAGCTGTTTTTT
12	TRBV7-9	TRBJ2-1	.	.	CASSLEGYEQFF	TGTGCCAGCAGCTTAGAAGGGTATGAGCAGTTCTTC
16	TRBV7-9	TRBJ1-2	.	.	CASTTGQDWPKYGYTF	TGTGCCAGCACCACGGGGCAGGACTGGCCTAAGTATGGCTACACCTTC
16	TRBV5-6	TRBJ1-2	.	.	CASSLGVQGHIYGYTF	TGTGCCAGCAGCTTGGGCGTTCAGGGCCATATCTATGGCTACACCTTC
15	TRBV19	TRBJ2-7	once	TRBD2	CASSSSSGSFYEQYF	TGTGCCAGTAGTAGCTCTAGCGGGAGTTTCTACGAGCAGTACTTC
19	TRBV11-1	TRBJ2-4	.	TRBD2	CASSVLAGTSGRAKNIQYF	TGTGCCAGCAGCGTCCTCGCCGGGACTAGCGGGAGGGCCAAAAACATTCAGTACTTC
15	TRBV27	TRBJ2-7	.	.	CASSFGHGTFYEQYF	TGTGCCAGCAGCTTCGGTCATGGGACCTTCTACGAGCAGTACTTC
15	TRBV19	TRBJ2-2	.	.	CASRPPGRLGGELFF	TGTGCCAGTAGACCTCCGGGCCGGCTTGGCGGGGAGCTGTTTTTT
16	TRBV7-2	TRBJ1-4	.	.	CASSPRQRGTNEKLFF	TGTGCCAGCAGCCCCCGTCAGCGTGGGACTAATGAAAAACTGTTTTTT
12	TRBV11-2	TRBJ2-7	.	.	CASSLDRYEQYF	TGTGCCAGCAGCTTGGACCGGTACGAGCAGTACTTC
15	TRBV5-1	TRBJ1-1	.	.	CASSKPREVNTEAFF	TGCGCCAGCAGCAAGCCCAGGGAGGTGAACACTGAAGCTTTCTTT
14	TRBV29-1	TRBJ1-2	.	.	CSVEFRGSNYGYTF	TGCAGCGTTGAATTTCGAGGCAGTAACTATGGCTACACCTTC
18	TRBV11-3	TRBJ2-2	.	.	CASSLDSAGADYTGELFF	TGTGCCAGCAGCTTAGACTCGGCAGGGGCCGATTACACCGGGGAGCTGTTTTTT
13	TRBV27	TRBJ1-2	.	.	CASSLSLLSGYTF	TGTGCCAGCAGTTTATCCCTGCTTAGTGGCTACACCTTC
15	TRBV6-5	TRBJ2-2	.	TRBD1	CASTTGTAETGELFF	TGTGCCAGCACGACAGGGACAGCCGAGACCGGGGAGCTGTTTTTT
16	TRBV7-2	TRBJ1-5	.	.	CASSLEGRAGNQPQHF	TGTGCCAGCAGCTTAGAAGGCAGGGCGGGCAATCAGCCCCAGCATTTT
15	TRBV29-1	TRBJ2-1	.	.	CSVANSARSRNEQFF	TGCAGCGTTGCCAATTCTGCGCGATCGAGAAATGAGCAGTTCTTC
12	TRBV25-1	TRBJ1-2	.	.	CASSEYIYGYTF	TGTGCCAGCAGTGAATATATCTATGGCTACACCTTC
16	TRBV7-6	TRBJ1-1	.	.	CASSGTAGDWNTEAFF	TGTGCCAGCAGCGGGACGGCAGGGGATTGGAACACTGAAGCTTTCTTT
15	TRBV27	TRBJ2-1	few	.	CASSLSKSFSNEQFF	TGTGCCAGCAGTTTATCCAAATCTTTCTCCAATGAGCAGTTCTTC
12	TRBV11-2	TRBJ2-1	.	.	CASSLAHNEQFF	TGTGCCAGCAGCTTAGCCCACAATGAGCAGTTCTTC